A single sample is the source of the 27 T cell receptor beta chains below, sequenced in a study of CD8+ T cells in alopecia areata. Extracted RNA was reverse transcribed, and the resulting cDNA served as sequencing template. Data came from immunoSEQ multiplex PCR; TCRdb stores just in-frame clones and leaves some out. Altogether 150,000 or so clones are present, 87% being singletons, with the ten largest covering roughly 15%. This material consisted of CD8+ T cells sorted from blood, taken at week 0. Every receptor here comes from a human donor with alopecia areata.

The chain has TRBV7-3 and TRBJ2-3, with TRBD2 as a possible D gene (6 bases). Between the trimmed V and J ends, which lost 1 base and 2 bases, there was a span of 22 bases. The CDR3 is 19 residues long. The germline CDR1 and CDR2 sequences are SGHTA and FQGTGA. CDR3 sequence reads: CASSLRSNGGTGDTDTQYF. In DNA form, the CDR3 reads TGTGCCAGCAGCTTAAGGTCTAATGGCGGGACGGGCGACACAGATACGCAGTATTTT.

V is TRBV6-6 and J is TRBJ2-3; TRBD2 agrees at 7 bases. J lost 4 bases, V lost 8 bases, and 9 bases had no gene match. CDR1 and CDR2 (germline): MNHNY, SVGAGI (reference sequence). The CDR3 has 14 amino acids. The CDR3 sequence: CASGQGGGSDTQYF. In DNA form, the CDR3 reads TGTGCCAGCGGGCAAGGCGGGGGATCAGATACGCAGTATTTT.

The chain uses TRBV5-1 and TRBJ2-3; D uncertain. Deletions cut 4 bases from V and 0 bases from J, with 9 bases between. Germline loops: CDR1 SGHRS, CDR2 YFSETQ. This CDR3 contains 14 residues. The CDR3 coding sequence is TGCGCCAGCAGCCCATCTAGGAGCACAGATACGCAGTATTTT. Translating it yields CASSPSRSTDTQYF.

The chain recombines TRBV5-1 with TRBJ1-2; D perhaps matches TRBD1 (6 bases). Trimming took 1 base from V and 5 from J, leaving 12 bases between them. Germline CDR1 is SGHRS and CDR2 is YFSETQ. The CDR3 runs to 14 residues. The CDR3 here is CASSLLSRGYGYTF. Here the CDR3 DNA reads TGCGCCAGCAGCTTGCTGAGCAGGGGATATGGCTACACCTTC.

This clone was recorded once. This chain joins TRBV29-1 and TRBJ2-7; 8 positions match TRBD1. Germline V lookup: CDR1 SQVTM, CDR2 ANQGSEA. Trimming removed 7 bases from V and 3 bases from J; junction bases left unmatched: 8. This CDR3 has 13 residues. CDR3 nucleotides: TGCAGCGGGACCAGGGGGCCATACTACGAGCAGTACTTC. Its protein is CSGTRGPYYEQYF.

The chain combines TRBV5-4 with TRBJ2-5; 7 bases align to TRBD2. V was clipped by 0 bases and J by 1 base; unmatched bases: 9. Germline V gene sequence: CDR1 SGHNT, CDR2 YYREEE (reference sequence). The CDR3 consists of 17 residues. The chain's CDR3 is CASSLDWGREGQETQYF. The DNA of the CDR3 is TGTGCCAGCAGCTTGGATTGGGGCAGGGAGGGCCAAGAGACCCAGTACTTC.

Notes on this clone: The same CDR3 is also encoded by other DNA sequences in this sample. V and J are TRBV7-9 and TRBJ1-5, with D unclear. V lost 6 bases and J lost 1, with 4 bases in between. This CDR3 region has 12 residues. Germline CDR1 and CDR2: SEHNR and FQNEAQ (reference sequence). CDR3 nucleotide sequence: TGTGCCAGCAGTGGAAGCAATCAGCCCCAGCATTTT. Its protein is CASSGSNQPQHF.

The chain links TRBV29-1 to TRBJ2-7; unclear D gene. Germline-derived CDR1 and CDR2 are SQVTM and ANQGSEA. The CDR3 sequence is 12 residues long. V gave up 2 bases and J gave up 3 bases, with 8 bases separating them. CDR3 coding DNA: TGCAGCGTTGAATTTCAAAACTACGAGCAGTACTTC. Translated, it gives CSVEFQNYEQYF.

The V call is TRBV7-9, the J call TRBJ1-2, with D perhaps matching TRBD1 (5 bases). The CDR3 is made up of 14 amino acids. V was trimmed by 5 bases and J by 6 bases, leaving 16 bases between them. The germline gives CDR1 SEHNR, CDR2 FQNEAQ (reference sequence). The CDR3, as DNA: TGTGCCAGCAGCCAACTGACAGTCGTCAATGGCTACACCTTC. Its protein product is CASSQLTVVNGYTF.

With regard to this clone: Sequence at one end of the junction differs from germline and may be a read error. V usage is TRBV27 and J usage is TRBJ2-7; TRBD2 agrees at 8 bases. The CDR3 covers 15 residues. Looked up from germline, CDR1 is MNHEY and CDR2 is SMNVEV (reference sequence). Here the CDR3 DNA reads TGTGCCAGCAGATTATCCCCAACTAGCGGCTACGAGCAGTACTTC. Translating gives CASRLSPTSGYEQYF.

V and J are TRBV27 and TRBJ2-3; D remains ambiguous. This CDR3 is built from 15 residues. V was cut by 3 bases and J by 0 bases, with 10 bases left in between. The germline CDR1 and CDR2 sequences are MNHEY and SMNVEV (reference sequence). The CDR3, as DNA: TGTGCCAGCAGTTTTCGCGGTGCTAGCACAGATACGCAGTATTTT. Protein sequence: CASSFRGASTDTQYF.

J is TRBJ2-7 and V is TRBV7-9, with D maybe TRBD2 (5 bases). Looked up from germline, CDR1 is SEHNR and CDR2 is FQNEAQ (reference sequence). The CDR3 totals 13 residues. Trimming took 7 bases from V and 4 from J, leaving 14 bases between them. This CDR3 reads CASTGESGYEQYF. In DNA form, the CDR3 reads TGTGCCAGCACTGGGGAGTCGGGGTACGAGCAGTACTTC. Full variable domain (remainder filled in from reference TRBV7-9 and TRBJ2-7): DTGVSQNPRHKITKRGQNVTFRCDPISEHNRLYWYRQTLGQGPEFLTYFQNEAQLEKSRLLSDRFSAERPKGSFSTLEIQRTEQGDSAMYLCASTGESGYEQYFGPGTRLTVT.

The gene calls are TRBV27 and TRBJ1-5, with 7 bases that match TRBD1. The germline V gene encodes CDR1 MNHEY and CDR2 SMNVEV (reference sequence). Trimming at V came to 2 bases and at J to 7 bases, leaving 14 bases not matched to a gene. The CDR3 spans 17 residues. DNA of the CDR3: TGTGCCAGCAGTTTAAAGCCGGTAGGGGGCCCGGGGCAGCCCCAGCATTTT. Protein product: CASSLKPVGGPGQPQHF.

The rearrangement links TRBV7-2 to TRBJ1-6; weak D call: TRBD1 (5 bases). There are 17 residues in the CDR3. Trimming stripped 0 bases from V and 0 bases from J, with 9 bases between. Per germline, CDR1 SGHTA and CDR2 FQGNSA. CDR3 residues: CASSLAGGGSYNSPLHF. CDR3 nucleotide sequence: TGTGCCAGCAGCTTAGCCGGGGGAGGCTCCTATAATTCACCCCTCCACTTT.

This chain joins TRBV7-6 and TRBJ1-1; D perhaps matches TRBD1 (6 bases). The CDR3 has 15 residues. CDR1 SGHVS and CDR2 FNYEAQ come from the germline V gene. V lost 1 base and J lost 4, with 13 bases in between. In nucleotides, the CDR3 is TGTGCCAGCAGCTTAGATTTAGGGGGGATCACTGAAGCTTTCTTT. Amino acids: CASSLDLGGITEAFF.

This chain uses TRBV27 with TRBJ2-7, with D possibly being TRBD2 (5 bases). Germline lookup yields CDR1 MNHEY and CDR2 SMNVEV (reference sequence). This CDR3 region has 15 residues. Trimming removed 4 bases at V and 6 bases at J, with 19 bases between. CDR3 sequence: CASSSSSGTLTEQYF. CDR3 nucleotide sequence: TGTGCCAGCAGTTCGAGCAGCGGAACCCTTACCGAGCAGTACTTC.

The chain carries TRBV29-1 and TRBJ1-3, with D maybe TRBD2 (5 bases). The end of the DNA is better explained by TRBJ2-2, so the J call may be wrong. The CDR3 loop spans 13 amino acids. CDR1 and CDR2 (germline): SQVTM, ANQGSEA. CDR3 protein: CSVDGANTGELFF. CDR3 nucleotide sequence: TGCAGCGTTGACGGGGCGAACACCGGGGAGCTGTTTTTT.

This clone showed up just a few times. The V and J genes are TRBV5-1 and TRBJ2-1; D is unresolved. Trimming took 0 bases from V and 1 from J, leaving 17 bases between them. CDR1 and CDR2 from the germline V gene are SGHRS and YFSETQ. The CDR3 covers 18 residues. CDR3 nucleotides: TGCGCCAGCAGCTTGGTTCCTGGTCTTCCAATTTCCTACAATGAGCAGTTCTTC. This gives the protein CASSLVPGLPISYNEQFF. Variable domain in full (rest from reference TRBV5-1 and TRBJ2-1): KAGVTQTPRYLIKTRGQQVTLSCSPISGHRSVSWYQQTPGQGLQFLFEYFSETQRNKGNFPGRFSGRQFSNSRSEMNVSTLELGDSALYLCASSLVPGLPISYNEQFFGPGTRLTVL.

The chain links TRBV7-4 to TRBJ1-1, with TRBD1 identical over 12 bases. Germline values: CDR1 SGHVT, CDR2 SQSDAQ. CDR3 length: 16 amino acids. The ends lost 5 bases at V and 5 bases at J; junction bases unmatched: 9. The CDR3 loop is CASSLPRDRGRTEAFF. CDR3 bases: TGTGCCAGCAGCCTACCTAGGGACAGGGGGCGGACTGAAGCTTTCTTT. Full variable domain (remainder filled in from reference TRBV7-4 and TRBJ1-1): GAGVSQSPRYKVAKRGRDVALRCDSISGHVTLYWYRQTLGQGSEVLTYSQSDAQRDKSGRPSGRFSAERPERSVSTLKIQRTEQGDSAVYLCASSLPRDRGRTEAFFGQGTRLTVV.

The chain combines TRBV6-5 with TRBJ2-7; a possible D gene is TRBD2 (6 bases). Trimming cost V 8 bases and J 5 bases, with 19 bases left between them. Per germline, CDR1 MNHEY and CDR2 SVGAGI. The length of the CDR3 is 14 residues. The CDR3 region is CASWPAGLAHEQYF. In nucleotides, the CDR3 is TGTGCCAGCTGGCCGGCGGGGCTTGCTCACGAGCAGTACTTC.

The rearrangement joins TRBV2 to TRBJ2-2; D is perhaps TRBD1 (6 bases). Deletions cut 9 bases from V and 0 bases from J, with 11 bases between. This CDR3 is 14 amino acids long. CDR1 is SNHLY and CDR2 is FYNNEI in the germline V gene. The CDR3 loop reads CASTGTTNTGELFF. As DNA, the CDR3 is TGTGCCAGTACCGGGACAACGAACACCGGGGAGCTGTTTTTT.

CDR3 DNA sequence: TGTGCCAGCAGCTCACTCCGGACTAGCGGGAACACAGATACGCAGTATTTT. Amino acids: CASSSLRTSGNTDTQYF. The J gene is TRBJ2-3, the V gene TRBV7-9, with 12 nucleotides matching TRBD2. Germline lookup yields CDR1 SEHNR and CDR2 FQNEAQ (reference sequence). The J segment lost 2 bases and the V segment lost 4 bases, leaving 7 bases of the junction unmatched. This CDR3 comprises 17 residues.

This chain connects TRBV19 to TRBJ2-1; 8 positions match TRBD2. Germline CDR1 and CDR2: LNHDA and SQIVND (reference sequence). There are 14 residues in the CDR3. Unmatched junction bases numbered 6, after V lost 5 bases and J lost 6 bases. The DNA of the CDR3 is TGTGCCAGTAGTTATCTCGCGGGGGGCAATGAGCAGTTCTTC. It is translated as CASSYLAGGNEQFF.

CDR3 loop: CASSPAVGGSYEQYF. CDR3 coding DNA: TGTGCCAGCAGTCCCGCGGTGGGGGGCTCCTACGAGCAGTACTTC. This chain connects TRBV5-4 to TRBJ2-7; D is possibly TRBD2 (6 bases). The CDR3 spans 15 residues. Germline assignment: CDR1 SGHNT and CDR2 YYREEE (reference sequence). Trimming left V 5 bases short and J 0 bases short, with 15 bases between.

The chain employs TRBV19 and TRBJ2-5; D not resolved. The length of the CDR3 is 15 residues. CDR1 LNHDA and CDR2 SQIVND come from the germline V gene (reference sequence). The V end lost 0 bases, the J end lost 1 base, and 9 bases lay between the germline ends. The DNA of the CDR3 is TGTGCCAGTAGTATAGAGGACGGCCTCCAAGAGACCCAGTACTTC. Its protein is CASSIEDGLQETQYF.

The CDR3 bases are TGTGCCAGCAGCTTAGATTTAAAAATCAATGAGCAGTTCTTC. Amino acid sequence: CASSLDLKINEQFF. The gene calls are TRBV7-9 and TRBJ2-1, with unresolved D. V lost 1 base to trimming and J lost 6 bases, with 10 bases between them. The germline V gene has CDR1 SEHNR and CDR2 FQNEAQ (reference sequence). The CDR3 extends over 14 amino acids.

The chain employs TRBV9 and TRBJ2-7, with D perhaps TRBD1 (5 bases). The germline V gene encodes CDR1 SGDLS and CDR2 YYNGEE. V lost 2 bases, J lost 3 bases, and 15 bases lay in between. The CDR3 is made up of 15 amino acids. In DNA form, the CDR3 reads TGTGCCAGCAGCGTCTCTTGGACAACCCACTACGAGCAGTACTTC. Amino acid sequence: CASSVSWTTHYEQYF.